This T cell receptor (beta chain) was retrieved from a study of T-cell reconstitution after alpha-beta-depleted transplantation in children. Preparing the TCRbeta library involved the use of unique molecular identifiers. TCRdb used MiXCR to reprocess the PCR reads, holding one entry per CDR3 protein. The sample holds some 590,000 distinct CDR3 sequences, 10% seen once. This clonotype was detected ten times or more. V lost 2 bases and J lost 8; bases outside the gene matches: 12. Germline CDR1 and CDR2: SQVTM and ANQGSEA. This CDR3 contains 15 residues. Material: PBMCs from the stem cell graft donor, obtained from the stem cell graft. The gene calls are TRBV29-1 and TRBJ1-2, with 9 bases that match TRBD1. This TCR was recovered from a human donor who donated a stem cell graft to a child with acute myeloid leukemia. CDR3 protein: CSVETGTGRFKGYTF. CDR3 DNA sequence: TGCAGCGTTGAAACCGGGACAGGGAGGTTTAAGGGCTACACCTTC.